This T cell receptor beta chain was recovered during a study of shared clonotypes between healthy human individuals. Sequencing used immunoSEQ multiplex PCR; TCRdb keeps in-frame clones, though not all of them. The table records about 2.2 million clones, just over 90% of them present only once. Germline V gene sequence: CDR1 LGHNA, CDR2 YNFKEQ. J was trimmed by 3 bases and V by 0 bases; bases with no gene match: 7. This CDR3 region has 16 residues. Naivety among CD8 cells was defined by CD45RO negativity and positive CCR7 selection, thereby excluding terminally differentiated effector memory CD45RA+ cells.

This receptor was obtained from a man younger than 35 in good health. Some clones in this sample may be carry-over from other donors' samples. The material sequenced was naive CD8+ T cells from PBMCs. The chain uses TRBV4-2 and TRBJ2-7; TRBD1 matches 8 bases. The CDR3 coding sequence is TGTGCCAGCAGCCAAGATCTTTCACAGGGGGTCTACGAGCAGTACTTC. It codes for CASSQDLSQGVYEQYF.